Listed below are T cell receptor beta chains from one sample, sequenced in a study of T-cell reconstitution after alpha-beta-depleted transplantation in children. From the PCR reads, TCRdb called clonotypes with MiXCR, one entry per CDR3 protein. The profile shows around 90,000 distinct CDR3 sequences, 15% to 19% of them singletons. This specimen was PBMCs, mostly from graft donor cells, taken 180 days after TCRalphabeta/CD19-depleted stem cell transplant. All receptors derive from a male patient aged 2 to 10 who had a stem cell transplant for acute lymphoblastic leukemia, so the T cells may come from the graft donor. Each CDR3 is given with its conserved first and last residue. The D gene is left open where the match is weak. Expanded clones get a size class; other rows say once, few or many, or leave the size out.

>TRBD1|TRBJ2-2|TRBV3-1|16|once
CASSRTGGGDTGELFF
TGTGCCAGCAGCCGAACAGGGGGTGGTGACACCGGGGAGCTGTTTTTT
>.|TRBJ2-3|TRBV7-6|17|few
CASSLAPVGVSTDTQYF
TGTGCCAGCAGCTTAGCTCCCGTGGGGGTCAGCACAGATACGCAGTATTTT
>TRBD1|TRBJ1-2|TRBV6-2/TRBV6-3|15|.
CASRPGQGFGYGYTF
TGTGCCAGCAGGCCCGGACAGGGGTTTGGCTATGGCTACACCTTC
>TRBD2|TRBJ2-7|TRBV4-3|16|.
CASSQEIGRGPYEQYF
TGCGCCAGCAGCCAAGAGATCGGGAGGGGACCGTACGAGCAGTACTTC
>.|TRBJ2-5|TRBV10-3|14|.
CAISLTGSAETQYF
TGTGCCATCAGTCTCACAGGGAGTGCAGAGACCCAGTACTTC
>.|TRBJ1-4|TRBV9|13|.
CASSAGEVEKLFF
TGTGCCAGCAGCGCCGGGGAAGTTGAAAAACTGTTTTTT
>.|TRBJ2-1|TRBV24-1|14|.
CATSDPDSYNEQFF
TGTGCCACCAGTGACCCCGACAGCTACAATGAGCAGTTCTTC
>TRBD1|TRBJ2-2|TRBV12-3/TRBV12-4|14|few
CASSRGQGTGELFF
TGTGCCAGCAGCCGTGGACAGGGGACCGGGGAGCTGTTTTTT
>.|TRBJ2-7|TRBV5-1|14|few
CASSPGRQSYEQYF
TGCGCCAGCAGCCCGGGACGACAGAGCTACGAGCAGTACTTC
>.|TRBJ1-1|TRBV9|14|.
CASSPSGWNTEAFF
TGTGCCAGCAGCCCTAGCGGGTGGAACACTGAAGCTTTCTTT
>TRBD1|TRBJ2-5|TRBV10-3|14|many
CAIGDSRALETQYF
TGTGCCATTGGGGACAGCAGGGCGTTGGAGACCCAGTACTTC
>.|TRBJ2-1|TRBV4-3|17|large
CASSQDLGQGLYNEQFF
TGCGCCAGCAGCCAAGATTTGGGGCAGGGGCTCTACAATGAGCAGTTCTTC
>TRBD2|TRBJ2-3|TRBV5-1|15|many
CASSVQRGATDTQYF
TGCGCCAGCAGCGTCCAGCGGGGGGCCACAGATACGCAGTATTTT
>.|TRBJ2-5|TRBV5-6|15|.
CASRFDRTNQETQYF
TGTGCCAGCAGATTTGACAGGACCAACCAAGAGACCCAGTACTTC
>.|TRBJ1-1|TRBV5-1|13|few
CASSQDGNTEAFF
TGCGCCAGCAGCCAGGACGGGAACACTGAAGCTTTCTTT
>TRBD1|TRBJ2-2|TRBV5-1|15|few
CASSGTGGNTGELFF
TGCGCCAGCAGTGGGACAGGCGGCAACACCGGGGAGCTGTTTTTT
>TRBD1|TRBJ1-1|TRBV7-2|14|.
CASSLQGADTEAFF
TGTGCCAGCAGCTTACAGGGGGCTGATACTGAAGCTTTCTTT
>TRBD2|TRBJ2-5|TRBV7-2|16|few
CASSLVFPREVETQYF
TGTGCCAGCAGCTTAGTATTTCCCCGGGAGGTCGAGACCCAGTACTTC
>.|TRBJ2-7|TRBV4-1|15|.
CASSLGPGGYYEQYF
TGCGCCAGCAGCCTGGGCCCCGGAGGGTACTACGAGCAGTACTTC
>.|TRBJ2-7|TRBV7-2|15|.
CASSLGQPLFDEQYF
TGTGCCAGCAGCTTAGGCCAGCCCCTGTTCGACGAGCAGTACTTC
>.|TRBJ2-4|TRBV2|13|.
CASSQVAKDIQYF
TGTGCCAGCAGTCAGGTTGCAAAAGACATTCAGTACTTC
>.|TRBJ1-5|TRBV5-6|14|.
CASSLLSGNQPQHF
TGTGCCAGCAGCTTGTTGTCGGGCAATCAGCCCCAGCATTTT
>TRBD1|TRBJ2-3|TRBV18|15|few
CASSPQGEFGNTQYF
TGTGCCAGCTCACCTCAGGGGGAGTTCGGGAATACGCAGTATTTT
>.|TRBJ2-7|TRBV9|14|few
CASSVGGRGYEQYF
TGTGCCAGCAGCGTAGGGGGAAGGGGGTACGAGCAGTACTTC
>.|TRBJ1-6|TRBV6-5|19|few
CASRYGTADSSSYNSPLHF
TGTGCCAGCAGATATGGGACCGCGGATTCGAGCTCCTATAATTCACCCCTCCACTTT
>TRBD1|TRBJ2-2|TRBV11-2|15|.
CASSGQGADTGELFF
TGTGCCAGCAGCGGACAGGGGGCGGACACCGGGGAGCTGTTTTTT
>TRBD2|TRBJ2-3|TRBV29-1|14|few
CSVGTSGFEDTQYF
TGCAGCGTTGGGACTAGCGGTTTTGAAGATACGCAGTATTTT
>.|TRBJ2-5|TRBV20-1|14|many
CSARPRLLQETQYF
TGCAGTGCTAGACCCCGACTTTTACAAGAGACCCAGTACTTC
>.|TRBJ1-1|TRBV5-1|13|.
CASRPGTGTEAFF
TGCGCCAGCAGGCCGGGGACGGGGACTGAAGCTTTCTTT
>.|TRBJ1-1|TRBV29-1|14|few
CSVVTGFWSTEAFF
TGCAGCGTTGTTACAGGGTTCTGGAGCACTGAAGCTTTCTTT
>.|TRBJ2-5|TRBV12-3/TRBV12-4|12|few
CASTLGEETQYF
TGTGCCAGCACCCTGGGGGAAGAGACCCAGTACTTC
>.|TRBJ2-1|TRBV7-9|12|.
CASSLESDEQFF
TGTGCCAGCAGCTTAGAGTCGGATGAGCAGTTCTTC
>.|TRBJ2-3|TRBV10-2|15|.
CASSEYSKSTDTQYF
TGCGCCAGCAGTGAATACAGCAAAAGCACAGATACGCAGTATTTT
>TRBD1|TRBJ1-1|TRBV7-8|14|many
CASSLGGTGTEAFF
TGTGCCAGCAGCTTAGGCGGGACAGGCACTGAAGCTTTCTTT
>.|TRBJ1-4|TRBV6-2/TRBV6-3|16|few
CASSDGKSATNEKLFF
TGTGCCAGCAGTGATGGGAAGTCTGCAACTAATGAAAAACTGTTTTTT
>.|TRBJ1-1|TRBV27|18|once
CASSFTRGFGGLNTEAFF
TGTGCCAGCAGTTTTACCCGAGGGTTCGGGGGATTGAACACTGAAGCTTTCTTT
>TRBD1|TRBJ2-7|TRBV3-1|17|.
CASSQKPSGQIDYEQYF
TGTGCCAGCAGCCAGAAGCCCTCGGGACAGATAGACTACGAGCAGTACTTC
>TRBD1|TRBJ2-2|TRBV14|20|.
CASSPPGQGIFVENTGELFF
TGTGCCAGCAGCCCCCCAGGACAGGGTATATTTGTCGAGAACACCGGGGAGCTGTTTTTT
>TRBD1|TRBJ2-7|TRBV20-1|15|.
CSARWGGTGGYEQYF
TGCAGTGCTAGATGGGGGGGGACAGGGGGCTACGAGCAGTACTTC
>TRBD1|TRBJ1-1|TRBV29-1|13|few
CSVNRGTNTEAFF
TGCAGCGTTAACAGGGGAACGAACACTGAAGCTTTCTTT
>.|TRBJ2-5|TRBV29-1|12|.
CSGLGPGETQYF
TGCAGCGGGCTGGGCCCGGGGGAGACCCAGTACTTC
>.|TRBJ1-4|TRBV28|14|many
CASIMARPRGELFF
TGTGCCAGCATTATGGCCAGGCCCCGGGGGGAACTGTTTTTT
>.|TRBJ1-5|TRBV12-3/TRBV12-4|15|few
CASSSQGNSNQPQHF
TGTGCCAGCAGCTCCCAGGGGAATAGCAATCAGCCCCAGCATTTT
>.|TRBJ2-1|TRBV18|17|.
CASSPAILQSSYNEQFF
TGTGCCAGCTCACCAGCGATCTTACAGAGCTCCTACAATGAGCAGTTCTTC
>TRBD1|TRBJ2-5|TRBV29-1|18|.
CSVGLSPPRRTGGETQYF
TGCAGCGTAGGCCTTTCCCCCCCCCGGAGGACAGGGGGAGAGACCCAGTACTTC
>TRBD2|TRBJ2-7|TRBV19|15|.
CASSPSGSFSYEQYF
TGTGCCAGTAGTCCCAGCGGGAGTTTCTCCTACGAGCAGTACTTC
>.|TRBJ1-1|TRBV7-8|14|few
CASSLWGTNTEAFF
TGTGCCAGCAGCTTATGGGGGACGAACACTGAAGCTTTCTTT
>.|TRBJ1-3|TRBV7-9|16|few
CASSLVLRSLGNTIYF
TGTGCCAGCAGCTTAGTTCTCAGAAGCCTCGGAAACACCATATATTTT
>.|TRBJ1-6|TRBV10-3|14|.
CASALHVGNSPLHF
TGTGCCTCGGCCCTACATGTTGGTAATTCACCCCTCCACTTT
>.|TRBJ1-3|TRBV7-9|16|once
CASSKGGPISGITIYF
TGTGCCAGCAGCAAAGGGGGTCCTATCTCTGGAATCACCATATATTTT
>TRBD1|TRBJ1-1|TRBV12-3/TRBV12-4|13|many
CASSRGPRGEAFF
TGTGCCAGCAGTAGGGGGCCCCGGGGCGAAGCTTTCTTT